A selection of T cell receptor beta chains follows, all from one sample in a study of cytotoxic CD8 clonotypes in ibrutinib-treated CLL. TCRdb keeps only in-frame clones here, not all; method: immunoSEQ multiplex PCR. The table shows approximately 130,000 clones, with roughly 84% occurring only once. The source was PBMCs, collected after 24 months of ibrutinib treatment. The receptors were gathered from a human donor with chronic lymphocytic leukemia. Each CDR3 is given without its conserved first and last residue. Each record gives: V gene, J gene, CDR3 protein.

v_gene: TRBV7-9
j_gene: TRBJ1-2
CDR3aa: ASSLTDRDYGYT

v_gene: TRBV30
j_gene: TRBJ1-1
CDR3aa: AWRAPTRGLNTEAF

v_gene: TRBV7-2
j_gene: TRBJ1-1
CDR3aa: ASSLDRATGPAEAF

v_gene: TRBV9
j_gene: TRBJ2-4
CDR3aa: ASSPRQGVGKNIQY

v_gene: TRBV2
j_gene: TRBJ1-4
CDR3aa: ASSGGYRATNEKLF

v_gene: TRBV7-9
j_gene: TRBJ1-5
CDR3aa: ASSFGREDNQPQH

v_gene: TRBV7-2
j_gene: TRBJ2-5
CDR3aa: ASVREGAYQETQY

v_gene: TRBV18
j_gene: TRBJ1-5
CDR3aa: ASSQGQDQPQH

v_gene: TRBV6-5
j_gene: TRBJ1-1
CDR3aa: ASRFKGAEAF

v_gene: TRBV10-3
j_gene: TRBJ1-1
CDR3aa: AISETGTGNTEAF

v_gene: TRBV19
j_gene: -
CDR3aa: ASSITGRAFDSYEQY

v_gene: TRBV7-8
j_gene: TRBJ2-7
CDR3aa: ASSLFSAGDEQY

v_gene: TRBV14
j_gene: TRBJ2-7
CDR3aa: ASSQSLAGEQY

v_gene: TRBV10-3
j_gene: TRBJ1-2
CDR3aa: AIRWDSTNYGYT

v_gene: TRBV30
j_gene: TRBJ2-3
CDR3aa: AWSQNSIAPSTDTQY

v_gene: TRBV9
j_gene: TRBJ1-1
CDR3aa: ASSVAGNTEAF

v_gene: TRBV7-6
j_gene: TRBJ2-2
CDR3aa: ASSSTGAQRTGELF

v_gene: TRBV15
j_gene: TRBJ2-6
CDR3aa: ATSRRGSGANVLT

v_gene: TRBV19
j_gene: TRBJ2-3
CDR3aa: ASRLAGGFYSTDTQY

v_gene: TRBV7-2
j_gene: TRBJ1-1
CDR3aa: ASSPHAGGMNTEAF

v_gene: TRBV7-2
j_gene: TRBJ2-2
CDR3aa: ASSPRRGGGLNTGELF

v_gene: TRBV2
j_gene: TRBJ2-3
CDR3aa: ASSDQGPDTQY

v_gene: TRBV6-1
j_gene: TRBJ2-5
CDR3aa: ASSVSGLGETQY

v_gene: TRBV6-6
j_gene: TRBJ2-7
CDR3aa: ASSTAKGQGNEQY

v_gene: TRBV5-1
j_gene: TRBJ1-2
CDR3aa: ASSSEGRSGGYT

v_gene: TRBV19
j_gene: TRBJ2-1
CDR3aa: ASRQVQYNEQF

v_gene: TRBV6-6
j_gene: TRBJ2-1
CDR3aa: ASSYNVQGSYNEQF

v_gene: TRBV5-1
j_gene: TRBJ1-4
CDR3aa: ASSLTGYGEKLF

v_gene: TRBV15
j_gene: TRBJ2-2
CDR3aa: ATSMGTGGRNTGELF

v_gene: TRBV5-4
j_gene: TRBJ2-3
CDR3aa: ASGQGAPTDTQY